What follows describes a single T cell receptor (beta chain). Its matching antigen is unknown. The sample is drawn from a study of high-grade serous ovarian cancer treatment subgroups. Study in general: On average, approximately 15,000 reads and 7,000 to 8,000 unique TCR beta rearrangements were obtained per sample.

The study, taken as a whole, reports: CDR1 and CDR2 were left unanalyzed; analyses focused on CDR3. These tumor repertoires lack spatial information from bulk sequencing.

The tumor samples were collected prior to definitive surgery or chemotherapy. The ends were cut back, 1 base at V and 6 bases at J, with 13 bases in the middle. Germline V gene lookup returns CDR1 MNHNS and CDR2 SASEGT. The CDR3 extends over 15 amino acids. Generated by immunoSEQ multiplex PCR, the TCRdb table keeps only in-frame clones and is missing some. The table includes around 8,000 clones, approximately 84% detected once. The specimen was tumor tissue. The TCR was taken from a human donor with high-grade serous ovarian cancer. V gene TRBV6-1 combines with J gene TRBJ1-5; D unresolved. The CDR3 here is CASSEGFEVIQPQHF. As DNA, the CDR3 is TGTGCCAGCAGTGAAGGGTTCGAGGTTATTCAGCCCCAGCATTTT.